Sequencing of this T cell receptor (beta chain) was carried out in a study of T cells in Graves' hyperthyroidism and ophthalmopathy. About the research overall: At initial diagnosis, before any treatment had begun, peripheral blood was obtained. Regarding the study as a whole: Ophthalmopathy, which appeared later, was predicted by the model a median approximately 6.7 months before onset.

CDR1 and CDR2 from the germline V gene are LNHDA and SQIVND (reference sequence). The CDR3 covers 16 residues. Germline trimming cut 5 bases from V and 9 bases from J; bases unmatched to any gene: 14. The CDR3 regions of TCR beta were amplified from RNA transcripts. First-round RT-PCR targeting the TCR CDR3 was performed with the HTBI primer set. TCRdb ran MiXCR on the multiplex PCR reads and lists one entry per CDR3 protein. The data show around 300,000 distinct CDR3 sequences, approximately 20% seen once. Note on this clonotype: Its specificity is unknown.

Ophthalmopathy in the patients scored at least 3 on Clinical Activity Score and at least 4 on NOSPECS grade, lasting under 3 months. Patients were excluded for uncontrolled infection, other autoimmune disease, pregnancy or lactation. The chain recombines TRBV19 with TRBJ2-1; 9 nucleotides line up with TRBD2. The sample consisted of blood. The clonotype was recovered from a man in his thirties or forties with Graves' ophthalmopathy. The CDR3 DNA sequence: TGTGCCAGTAGTTGGAGGCGGGAGGGCCTTCCTGGTGAGCAGTTCTTC. This gives the protein CASSWRREGLPGEQFF.